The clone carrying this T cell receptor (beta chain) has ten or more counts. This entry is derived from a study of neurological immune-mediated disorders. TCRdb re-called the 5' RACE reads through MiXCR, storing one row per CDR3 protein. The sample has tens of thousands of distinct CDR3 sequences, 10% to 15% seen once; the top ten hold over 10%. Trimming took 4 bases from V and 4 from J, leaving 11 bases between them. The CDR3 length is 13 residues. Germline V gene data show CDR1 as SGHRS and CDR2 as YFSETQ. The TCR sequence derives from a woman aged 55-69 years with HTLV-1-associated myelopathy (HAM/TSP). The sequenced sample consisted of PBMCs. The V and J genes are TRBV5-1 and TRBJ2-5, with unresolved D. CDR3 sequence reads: CASSPSRIETQYF. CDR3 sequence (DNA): TGCGCCAGCAGCCCCTCTCGTATAGAGACCCAGTACTTC. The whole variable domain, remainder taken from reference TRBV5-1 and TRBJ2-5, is KAGVTQTPRYLIKTRGQQVTLSCSPISGHRSVSWYQQTPGQGLQFLFEYFSETQRNKGNFPGRFSGRQFSNSRSEMNVSTLELGDSALYLCASSPSRIETQYFGPGTRLLVL.